The 30 T cell receptor beta chains below all came from one sample that was sequenced in a study of cytomegalovirus exposure and HLA in healthy donors. The assay was immunoSEQ multiplex PCR, and TCRdb's table has in-frame clones only and misses some. The data contain tens of thousands of clones, 84% of them singletons. The sample consisted of PBMCs. The source of these receptors is a woman under 30 in good health and CMV-seropositive.

This clone is judged large. The chain uses TRBV29-1 and TRBJ2-3; TRBD1 agrees at 12 bases. This CDR3 comprises 14 residues. The germline gives CDR1 SQVTM, CDR2 ANQGSEA. V shed 7 bases, J shed 4 bases, and the junction held 6 bases outside the gene matches. In nucleotides, the CDR3 is TGCAGCGCTGAGGGACAGGGGGCGCCAGATACGCAGTATTTT. Protein product: CSAEGQGAPDTQYF.

This clone has a single count. This chain connects TRBV30 to TRBJ1-6, with D possibly matching TRBD1 (6 bases). V was trimmed by 4 bases and J by 13 bases, leaving 17 bases between them. The germline gives CDR1 GTSNPN, CDR2 SVGIG (reference sequence). CDR3 length equals 13 residues. Here the CDR3 reads CAWTGQNESPLHF. The CDR3 DNA reads as TGTGCCTGGACGGGACAAAATGAGTCCCCCCTCCACTTT.

The rearrangement uses TRBV9 and TRBJ1-3; the D gene is possibly TRBD1 (5 bases). Germline V gene sequence: CDR1 SGDLS, CDR2 YYNGEE. The CDR3 has 18 amino acids. V was cut by 0 bases and J by 1 base, with 17 bases left in between. The CDR3 region is CASSVGPTVASSGNTIYF. The CDR3 DNA is TGTGCCAGCAGCGTAGGGCCGACAGTTGCGAGTTCTGGAAACACCATATATTTT.

The chain links TRBV5-1 to TRBJ2-7, with 8 bases matching TRBD1. Looked up from germline, CDR1 is SGHRS and CDR2 is YFSETQ. The CDR3 extends over 15 amino acids. With V trimmed by 4 bases and J by 3 bases, 9 bases remained unmatched. The CDR3 spells CASSNPGQANYEQYF. The CDR3, as DNA: TGCGCCAGCAGCAACCCGGGACAGGCGAACTACGAGCAGTACTTC.

The V gene is TRBV30, the J gene TRBJ2-1; D remains ambiguous. CDR1 and CDR2 (germline): GTSNPN, SVGIG (reference sequence). This CDR3 contains 12 residues. The germline V and J ends were trimmed by 0 bases and 7 bases, with 7 bases remaining between them. The CDR3 nucleotides read TGTGCCTGGAGTGTAACCCGGAATGAGCAGTTCTTC. This codes for CAWSVTRNEQFF.

The chain recombines TRBV2 with TRBJ2-2; D unresolved. Germline values: CDR1 SNHLY, CDR2 FYNNEI. V shed 8 bases and J shed 8 bases, with 12 bases lying between them. This CDR3 is built from 12 residues. The chain's CDR3 is CASRSMRGELFF. Written as DNA, the CDR3 is TGTGCCAGCCGTTCCATGCGAGGGGAGCTGTTTTTT.

This clone showed up just once. The gene calls are TRBV9 and TRBJ1-2; 10 nucleotides align to TRBD1. This CDR3 has 17 residues. J lost 1 base, V lost 2 bases, and 8 bases had no gene match. CDR1 is SGDLS, CDR2 YYNGEE, per germline. CDR3 DNA: TGTGCCAGCAGCGTCTCCGGGACAGGGGATTATAACTATGGCTACACCTTC. It yields the protein CASSVSGTGDYNYGYTF.

The chain links TRBV10-3 to TRBJ1-4, with D tentatively TRBD1 (5 bases). Germline CDR1 reads ENHRY; CDR2 reads SYGVKD. The CDR3 loop spans 13 amino acids. Trimming shortened V by 6 bases and J by 9 bases, and 14 bases separated the two germline ends. The CDR3 loop is CAIRAGDFQKLFF. Written as DNA, the CDR3 is TGTGCCATCAGGGCCGGGGACTTTCAAAAACTGTTTTTT.

The rearrangement uses TRBV5-8 and TRBJ1-6, with D uncertain. Trimming removed 3 bases from V and 6 bases from J, with 7 bases in between. CDR1 and CDR2 (germline): SGHTS, YDEGEE. This CDR3 is 13 amino acids long. The CDR3 sequence is CASSSHSNSPLHF. The CDR3 DNA follows: TGTGCCAGCAGCTCCCACAGTAATTCACCCCTCCACTTT.

This chain connects TRBV9 to TRBJ1-3; TRBD1 matches at 9 bases. Germline V lookup: CDR1 SGDLS, CDR2 YYNGEE. This CDR3 contains 18 residues. Unmatched junction bases numbered 12, after V lost 4 bases and J lost 1 base. Here the CDR3 DNA reads TGTGCCAGCAGCCATTCTAAGGACAGGGGAGGTTCTGGAAACACCATATATTTT. Translated, it gives CASSHSKDRGGSGNTIYF. Full variable domain (remainder filled in from reference TRBV9 and TRBJ1-3): DSGVTQTPKHLITATGQRVTLRCSPRSGDLSVYWYQQSLDQGLQFLIQYYNGEERAKGNILERFSAQQFPDLHSELNLSSLELGDSALYFCASSHSKDRGGSGNTIYFGEGSWLTVV.

There are a few counts of this clone. J is TRBJ2-1 and V is TRBV4-1; 7 positions match TRBD1. This CDR3 has 19 residues. V shed 2 bases and J 0 bases; nucleotides not matched to a gene: 13. Germline V CDR1 and CDR2: MGHRA, YSYEKL. The CDR3 bases are TGCGCCAGCAGCCAAACTAAGGGGGCAGGTCCCTCCTCCTACAATGAGCAGTTCTTC. Protein product: CASSQTKGAGPSSYNEQFF.

The gene calls are TRBV7-6 and TRBJ2-2; D may be TRBD1 (5 bases). This CDR3 is built from 17 residues. CDR1 SGHVS and CDR2 FNYEAQ come from the germline V gene. With 0 bases removed from V and 5 bases from J, the gap between germline ends came to 16 bases. The CDR3 DNA reads as TGTGCCAGCAGCTTAGCGGGGCACCCAGTTTATACCGGGGAGCTGTTTTTT. Its protein product is CASSLAGHPVYTGELFF.

The rearrangement joins TRBV4-2 to TRBJ2-4; D not certain. Trimming stripped 0 bases from V and 8 bases from J, with 14 bases between. The CDR3 sequence is 15 residues long. Germline V gene data show CDR1 as LGHNA and CDR2 as YNFKEQ. CDR3 amino acids: CASSQESDSGDIQYF. The CDR3 coding sequence is TGTGCCAGCAGCCAAGAGTCTGACTCTGGTGACATTCAGTACTTC.

This clone was seen once. V is TRBV2 and J is TRBJ1-4, with 7 bases lining up with TRBD1. V gave up 8 bases and J gave up 7 bases; unmatched junction bases: 10. Germline V lookup: CDR1 SNHLY, CDR2 FYNNEI. The CDR3 has 14 residues. For the CDR3, the DNA is TGTGCCAGCCGGACAGGTTTCGCTGGTGAAAAACTGTTTTTT. Translation: CASRTGFAGEKLFF.

This chain joins TRBV28 and TRBJ1-6; D possibly corresponds to TRBD1 (6 bases). Germline V gives CDR1 MDHEN, CDR2 SYDVKM. The CDR3 has 13 amino acids. Trimming cost V 5 bases and J 9 bases, with 11 bases left between them. The CDR3 region is CASSMGGRSPLHF. The CDR3, as DNA: TGTGCCAGCAGTATGGGGGGGCGTTCACCCCTCCACTTT.

The chain carries TRBV4-1 and TRBJ2-5, with 8 bases matching TRBD1. Germline values: CDR1 MGHRA, CDR2 YSYEKL. The CDR3 runs 15 residues. Germline trimming cut 4 bases from V and 4 bases from J; bases unmatched to any gene: 8. CDR3 coding DNA: TGCGCCAGCAGCCCCAGACAGGGGCCAGTAGAGACCCAGTACTTC. Translation gives CASSPRQGPVETQYF.

The J gene is TRBJ1-2, the V gene TRBV2; possibly TRBD1 for D (6 bases). The CDR3 is 15 amino acids. The germline CDR1 and CDR2 sequences are SNHLY and FYNNEI. V gave up 4 bases and J gave up 0 bases, with 12 bases separating them. For the CDR3, the DNA is TGTGCCAGCAGTGTATATAGGGGGACTAACTATGGCTACACCTTC. Its translation is CASSVYRGTNYGYTF.

The chain couples TRBV5-4 to TRBJ2-1, with D unresolved. Trimming took off 0 bases at V and 0 bases at J, with 10 bases between the two ends. The CDR3 contains 16 residues. Looked up from germline, CDR1 is SGHNT and CDR2 is YYREEE (reference sequence). CDR3 residues: CASSLDVTRSYNEQFF. The CDR3, as DNA: TGTGCCAGCAGCTTGGACGTCACGCGCTCCTACAATGAGCAGTTCTTC.

This chain uses TRBV19 with TRBJ1-2, with D perhaps TRBD1 (5 bases). This CDR3 is built from 14 residues. V gave up 3 bases and J gave up 4 bases, with 12 bases separating them. The germline V gene has CDR1 LNHDA and CDR2 SQIVND (reference sequence). The CDR3 coding sequence is TGTGCCAGTAGTATTAGCAGGGTTGGCTATGGCTACACCTTC. As protein: CASSISRVGYGYTF. The full variable domain, in which reference TRBV19 and TRBJ1-2 provide the parts outside the CDR3, is DGGITQSPKYLFRKEGQNVTLSCEQNLNHDAMYWYRQDPGQGLRLIYYSQIVNDFQKGDIAEGYSVSREKKESFPLTVTSAQKNPTAFYLCASSISRVGYGYTFGSGTRLTVV.

V is TRBV14 and J is TRBJ1-1, with 9 bases that match TRBD1. V trimming: 9 bases; J trimming: 1 base; junction bases outside the gene matches: 3. The CDR3 contains 13 residues. Per germline, CDR1 SGHDN and CDR2 FVKESK. In nucleotides, the CDR3 is TGTGCCAGAACGGACAGGGGGAACACTGAAGCTTTCTTT. The encoded protein is CARTDRGNTEAFF.

This clone was recorded once. V usage is TRBV12-1 and J usage is TRBJ2-5; the tabulated D call, TRBD1, remains unverified against the DNA. TRBV12-1 has pseudogene status. The CDR3 length is 14 residues. DNA for the CDR3: TGTGCCAAAGCCGGGACAGGGAGGCAAGAGACCCAGTACTTC. Its translation is CAKAGTGRQETQYF.

This sequence joins TRBV6-5 and TRBJ1-6; no clear D gene. The CDR3 length is 15 residues. Germline CDR1 is MNHEY and CDR2 is SVGAGI. Deletions cut 6 bases from V and 5 bases from J, with 14 bases between. The DNA for the CDR3 is TGTGCCAGCAGCTACGGACTATGGGATAATTCACCCCTCCACTTT. This sequence encodes CASSYGLWDNSPLHF.

This clone was recorded a few times. Other DNA sequences in this sample translate to the same CDR3. V usage is TRBV7-7 and J usage is TRBJ2-3, with D uncertain. V was clipped by 0 bases and J by 6 bases, with 7 bases between them. Germline V gene lookup returns CDR1 SSHAT and CDR2 FNYEAQ (reference sequence). This CDR3 contains 13 residues. In DNA form, the CDR3 reads TGTGCCAGCAGCTTAGCCGAGGCCGATACGCAGTATTTT. Translation: CASSLAEADTQYF. The whole variable domain, remainder taken from reference TRBV7-7 and TRBJ2-3, is GAGVSQSPRYKVTKRGQDVTLRCDPISSHATLYWYQQALGQGPEFLTYFNYEAQPDKSGLPSDRFSAERPEGSISTLTIQRTEQRDSAMYRCASSLAEADTQYFGPGTRLTVL.

The chain employs TRBV9 and TRBJ1-5; D not certain. Trimming took off 0 bases at V and 0 bases at J, with 13 bases between the two ends. The CDR3 sequence is 17 residues long. CDR1 and CDR2 (germline): SGDLS, YYNGEE. CDR3 nucleotide sequence: TGTGCCAGCAGCGTAGTTGTGGAGGCTCGTAGCAATCAGCCCCAGCATTTT. Protein product: CASSVVVEARSNQPQHF.

J is TRBJ1-2 and V is TRBV7-2; 10 nucleotides align to TRBD1. Germline V gene data show CDR1 as SGHTA and CDR2 as FQGNSA. J lost 3 bases, V lost 5 bases, and 15 bases had no gene match. The CDR3 is made up of 18 amino acids. The CDR3 here is CASSAVFGTGVLDYGYTF. CDR3 nucleotides: TGTGCCAGCAGCGCGGTCTTCGGGACAGGGGTCTTGGACTATGGCTACACCTTC. Drawing the rest from reference TRBV7-2 and TRBJ1-2, the complete variable domain is GAGVSQSPSNKVTEKGKDVELRCDPISGHTALYWYRQSLGQGLEFLIYFQGNSAPDKSGLPSDRFSAERTGGSVSTLTIQRTQQEDSAVYLCASSAVFGTGVLDYGYTFGSGTRLTVV.

This clone was observed once. This chain links TRBV5-1 with TRBJ2-4, with D possibly matching TRBD1 (6 bases). V shed 7 bases and J shed 6 bases, with 14 bases lying between them. The CDR3 contains 13 residues. CDR1 and CDR2 (germline): SGHRS, YFSETQ. CDR3 coding DNA: TGCGCCAGCCAAACAGGGTCGGGAAACATTCAGTACTTC. Amino acids: CASQTGSGNIQYF.

V gene TRBV18 combines with J gene TRBJ1-1; 7 bases fit TRBD1. The germline V gene encodes CDR1 KGHSH and CDR2 LQKENI. V shed 4 bases, J shed 2 bases, and the junction held 7 bases outside the gene matches. CDR3 size: 15 residues. Here the CDR3 reads CASSRTDRKNTEAFF. As DNA, the CDR3 is TGTGCCAGCTCACGGACGGACAGGAAAAACACTGAAGCTTTCTTT. The full variable domain, completed using reference TRBV18 and TRBJ1-1, is NAGVMQNPRHLVRRRGQEARLRCSPMKGHSHVYWYRQLPEEGLKFMVYLQKENIIDESGMPKERFSAEFPKEGPSILRIQQVVRGDSAAYFCASSRTDRKNTEAFFGQGTRLTVV.

This clone was detected only a few times. V usage is TRBV15 and J usage is TRBJ2-3; 10 nucleotides agree with TRBD2. The length of the CDR3 is 17 residues. The J segment lost 4 bases and the V segment lost 0 bases, leaving 7 bases of the junction unmatched. Germline values: CDR1 LNHNV, CDR2 YYDKDF (reference sequence). Here the CDR3 DNA reads TGTGCCACCAGCAGAGATAGAGCGGGGGGGCCCGCAGATACGCAGTATTTT. Its translation: CATSRDRAGGPADTQYF.

The V call is TRBV10-3, the J call TRBJ2-7, with 7 bases fitting TRBD1. The CDR3 is 13 residues long. The V gene end was trimmed by 7 bases and the J gene end by 1 base; junction bases not matched to a gene: 4. From germline, CDR1 is ENHRY and CDR2 SYGVKD. This chain's CDR3 is CAITPTGSYEQYF. The CDR3 bases are TGTGCCATCACCCCGACAGGGTCCTACGAGCAGTACTTC.

The rearrangement uses TRBV5-8 and TRBJ1-3; 7 nucleotides match TRBD1. Unmatched junction bases numbered 7, after V lost 4 bases and J lost 0 bases. The CDR3 totals 16 residues. Per the germline V gene, CDR1 is SGHTS and CDR2 is YDEGEE. The CDR3 DNA is TGTGCCAGCAGCAGGGGACAGAAGATCTCTGGAAACACCATATATTTT. Translation gives CASSRGQKISGNTIYF.